There are a few counts of the clone carrying this T cell receptor beta chain. What it binds is unknown. This entry belongs to a study of beta chain features in type 1 diabetes. Study results and caveats: TCRB CDR3s from Type 1 diabetes patients were moderately but significantly shorter in all four CD4+ subsets.

The germline CDR1 and CDR2 sequences are SGHTA and FQGNSA. V lost 1 base to trimming and J lost 7 bases, with 4 bases between them. CDR3 length: 11 residues. As every portion of the isolated RNA was reverse transcribed, the sequencing read expressed TCRB transcripts. Clones were sequenced by immunoSEQ multiplex PCR, and TCRdb holds only the in-frame ones, with some missing. The table shows 600,000 or so clones, with about an eighth occurring only once. The chain has TRBV7-2 and TRBJ1-1; D unresolved. The TCR sequence derives from a man aged 18 to 35 with type 1 diabetes. Material for sequencing was naive CD4+ T cells from blood. DNA for the CDR3: TGTGCCAGCAGCTTAGACAGTGAAGCTTTCTTT. It codes for CASSLDSEAFF.